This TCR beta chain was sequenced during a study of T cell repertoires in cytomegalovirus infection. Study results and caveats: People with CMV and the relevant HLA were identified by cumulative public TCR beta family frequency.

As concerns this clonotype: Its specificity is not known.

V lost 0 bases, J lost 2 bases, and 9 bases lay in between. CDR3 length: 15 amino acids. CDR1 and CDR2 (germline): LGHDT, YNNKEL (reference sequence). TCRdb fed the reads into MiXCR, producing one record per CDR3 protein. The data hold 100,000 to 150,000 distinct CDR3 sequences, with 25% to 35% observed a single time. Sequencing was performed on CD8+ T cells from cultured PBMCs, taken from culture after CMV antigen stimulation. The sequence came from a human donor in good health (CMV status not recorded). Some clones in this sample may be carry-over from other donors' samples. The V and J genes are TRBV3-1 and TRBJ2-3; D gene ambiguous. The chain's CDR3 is CASSQDPGHTDTQYF. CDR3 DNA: TGTGCCAGCAGCCAAGATCCGGGTCACACAGATACGCAGTATTTT.